The 28 T cell receptor beta chains given below trace back to one sample, sequenced in a study of cytomegalovirus exposure and HLA in healthy donors. The PCR was carried out with 60 Vbeta primers and 13 Jbeta primers. Sequencing used immunoSEQ multiplex PCR; TCRdb keeps in-frame clones, though not all of them. The data show about 190,000 clones, around 88% seen once. Material: PBMCs. These receptors were collected from a man aged 40-49 years in good health and CMV-seropositive.

This sequence joins TRBV27 and TRBJ1-5, with 9 bases lining up with TRBD1. Germline V gene data show CDR1 as MNHEY and CDR2 as SMNVEV (reference sequence). The CDR3 has 15 amino acids. With V trimmed by 10 bases and J by 0 bases, 7 bases remained unmatched. The CDR3 sequence: CATLQGAASNQPQHF. The CDR3 coding sequence is TGTGCCACCTTACAGGGGGCGGCTAGCAATCAGCCCCAGCATTTT.

The J gene is TRBJ1-2, the V gene TRBV27; the match to TRBD1 covers 11 bases. Trimming removed 5 bases from V and 0 bases from J; junction bases left unmatched: 5. The length of the CDR3 is 16 residues. The germline V gene has CDR1 MNHEY and CDR2 SMNVEV (reference sequence). The CDR3 here is CASSGRTGGSNYGYTF. CDR3 coding DNA: TGTGCCAGCAGTGGAAGGACAGGGGGCTCTAACTATGGCTACACCTTC.

The chain recombines TRBV2 with TRBJ1-4, with no clear D. The CDR3 consists of 12 residues. Germline-derived CDR1 and CDR2 are SNHLY and FYNNEI. The ends were cut back, 2 bases at V and 8 bases at J, with 6 bases in the middle. CDR3 sequence reads: CASSESGEKLFF. The CDR3 bases are TGTGCCAGCAGTGAATCGGGGGAAAAACTGTTTTTT. The full variable domain, with the rest looked up from reference TRBV2 and TRBJ1-4, is EPEVTQTPSHQVTQMGQEVILRCVPISNHLYFYWYRQILGQKVEFLVSFYNNEISEKSEIFDDQFSVERPDGSNFTLKIRSTKLEDSAMYFCASSESGEKLFFGSGTQLSVL.

V and J are TRBV4-1 and TRBJ1-5, with D hard to call. Trimming cost V 2 bases and J 7 bases, with 6 bases left between them. The CDR3 contains 12 residues. Germline-derived CDR1 and CDR2 are MGHRA and YSYEKL. The CDR3 DNA reads TGCGCCAGCAGCCAACCCCTCCAGCCCCAGCATTTT. As protein: CASSQPLQPQHF.

Concerning this clone itself: Other DNA sequences from this sample encode an identical CDR3 as well. The rearrangement joins TRBV6-5 to TRBJ1-3; D is ambiguous. CDR3 length: 12 amino acids. Germline-derived CDR1 and CDR2 are MNHEY and SVGAGI. The ends were cut back, 8 bases at V and 0 bases at J, with 5 bases in the middle. CDR3 DNA sequence: TGTGCCAGCGTCAGCTCTGGAAACACCATATATTTT. This gives the protein CASVSSGNTIYF.

The J gene is TRBJ1-1, the V gene TRBV6-1; D call uncertain. Germline loops: CDR1 MNHNS, CDR2 SASEGT. The CDR3 covers 11 residues. Trimming stripped 7 bases from V and 3 bases from J, with 6 bases between. The CDR3: CASTLYTEAFF. CDR3 DNA sequence: TGTGCCAGCACTCTCTACACTGAAGCTTTCTTT.

This rearrangement joins TRBV5-1 to TRBJ2-1; TRBD2 matches at 8 bases. The V gene end was trimmed by 3 bases and the J gene end by 12 bases; junction bases not matched to a gene: 23. Germline V gives CDR1 SGHRS, CDR2 YFSETQ. This CDR3 has 18 amino acids. CDR3 amino acids: CASSSGTSSIAQTGGQFF. The CDR3 DNA is TGCGCCAGCAGCTCCGGGACTAGTTCCATCGCTCAGACCGGGGGGCAGTTCTTC.

The V call is TRBV11-2, the J call TRBJ2-1; TRBD2 agrees at 10 bases. Trimming took 5 bases from V and 2 from J; bases not matched to a gene: 6. Germline CDR1 SGHAT, CDR2 FQNNGV. The CDR3 runs to 16 residues. The CDR3 bases are TGTGCCAGCAGCCGACTAGCGGGCAATACCTACAATGAGCAGTTCTTC. Translation: CASSRLAGNTYNEQFF.

With regard to this clone: The junction differs from germline at one of its ends, possibly a read error. The chain recombines TRBV5-6 with TRBJ1-2, with D unclear. The CDR3 is made up of 13 amino acids. Looked up from germline, CDR1 is SGHDT and CDR2 is YYEEEE. The CDR3 nucleotides read TGTGCCAGCACCTTGGACCCTCGGGGTGGCTACACCTTC. Translation: CASTLDPRGGYTF.

The chain employs TRBV5-1 and TRBJ2-7; 7 bases are a match to TRBD2. CDR1 and CDR2 from the germline V gene are SGHRS and YFSETQ. With V trimmed by 0 bases and J by 5 bases, 5 bases remained unmatched. This CDR3 has 14 residues. The CDR3 region has the DNA TGCGCCAGCAGCTTGGTTTCAGCGGGGAACGAGCAGTACTTC. This codes for CASSLVSAGNEQYF. The full variable domain, its missing parts supplied by reference TRBV5-1 and TRBJ2-7, is KAGVTQTPRYLIKTRGQQVTLSCSPISGHRSVSWYQQTPGQGLQFLFEYFSETQRNKGNFPGRFSGRQFSNSRSEMNVSTLELGDSALYLCASSLVSAGNEQYFGPGTRLTVT.

This clone was recorded once. One end of the junction is discordant with germline, which a read error may explain. The rearrangement uses TRBV5-1 and TRBJ2-6; the D gene is possibly TRBD1 (5 bases). The germline gives CDR1 SGHRS, CDR2 YFSETQ. The CDR3 runs to 14 residues. The CDR3 is CASMDLSGANGLTF. The CDR3 DNA reads TGCGCCAGCATGGATCTCTCTGGGGCCAACGGCCTGACTTTC.

The V and J genes are TRBV4-3 and TRBJ1-6; D may be TRBD1 (5 bases). V was clipped by 6 bases and J by 5 bases, with 11 bases between them. CDR3 length: 14 amino acids. Germline lookup yields CDR1 LGHNA and CDR2 YSLEER. The CDR3 is CASRHDSDNSPLHF. Here the CDR3 DNA reads TGCGCCAGCAGACACGACAGCGATAATTCACCCCTCCACTTT.

This sequence joins TRBV7-2 and TRBJ2-1, with 9 bases aligning to TRBD2. This CDR3 is built from 15 residues. The ends lost 5 bases at V and 3 bases at J; junction bases unmatched: 5. Germline CDR1 and CDR2: SGHTA and FQGNSA. CDR3 region: CASSPFSGSYNEQFF. CDR3 nucleotides: TGTGCCAGCAGCCCTTTTAGCGGGAGCTACAATGAGCAGTTCTTC.

The chain links TRBV5-4 to TRBJ2-2; 9 bases are a match to TRBD1. The CDR3 extends over 15 amino acids. Trimming removed 5 bases from V and 4 bases from J; junction bases left unmatched: 6. CDR1 is SGHNT and CDR2 is YYREEE in the germline V gene (reference sequence). The CDR3 spells CASRQTGGGTGELFF. In DNA, the CDR3 is TGTGCCAGCAGGCAGACAGGGGGAGGCACCGGGGAGCTGTTTTTT.

A remark on this clone: Other DNA sequences of this sample code for an identical CDR3. The chain is built from TRBV6-5 and TRBJ1-2, with D perhaps TRBD1 (6 bases). Germline-derived CDR1 and CDR2 are MNHEY and SVGAGI. CDR3 size: 13 residues. V shed 5 bases and J shed 5 bases, with 12 bases lying between them. The CDR3 region has the DNA TGTGCCAGCAGTCTAGGACAGCTATATGGCTACACCTTC. As protein: CASSLGQLYGYTF.

V usage is TRBV2 and J usage is TRBJ1-1; 7 nucleotides agree with TRBD1. Trimming cost V 5 bases and J 4 bases; bases outside gene matches: 4. Germline V gene lookup returns CDR1 SNHLY and CDR2 FYNNEI. The CDR3 covers 13 residues. CDR3 amino acids: CASSMTGITEAFF. The DNA for the CDR3 is TGTGCCAGCAGTATGACAGGGATCACTGAAGCTTTCTTT. Full variable domain (outside the CDR3, taken from reference TRBV2 and TRBJ1-1): EPEVTQTPSHQVTQMGQEVILRCVPISNHLYFYWYRQILGQKVEFLVSFYNNEISEKSEIFDDQFSVERPDGSNFTLKIRSTKLEDSAMYFCASSMTGITEAFFGQGTRLTVV.

V and J are TRBV7-9 and TRBJ2-7; 9 bases align to TRBD1. The germline V gene encodes CDR1 SEHNR and CDR2 FQNEAQ (reference sequence). Losses at the gene ends were 0 bases for V and 13 bases for J; bases not matched to a gene: 7. This CDR3 is 13 amino acids long. This CDR3 is CASSLATGGDSYF. In DNA, the CDR3 is TGTGCCAGCAGCTTAGCGACAGGGGGTGACAGCTACTTC.

This sequence joins TRBV30 and TRBJ2-1; 11 bases are shared with TRBD2. The length of the CDR3 is 17 residues. J gave up 8 bases and V 2 bases, and 14 bases lay outside the gene matches. Per germline, CDR1 GTSNPN and CDR2 SVGIG (reference sequence). CDR3 loop: CAWSPSPLAGVSDEQFF. The CDR3 coding sequence is TGTGCCTGGAGTCCCTCCCCACTAGCGGGAGTGAGCGATGAGCAGTTCTTC.

This clone was seen only once. The rearrangement uses TRBV11-2 and TRBJ2-2; TRBD1 matches at 9 bases. V lost 8 bases to trimming and J lost 5 bases; unmatched junction nucleotides: 15. The CDR3 has 17 residues. Per germline, CDR1 SGHAT and CDR2 FQNNGV. As DNA, the CDR3 is TGTGCCAGCGGCCGGGACAGGGCCCCGCCGTTGACCGGGGAGCTGTTTTTT. Translating it yields CASGRDRAPPLTGELFF.

The chain employs TRBV18 and TRBJ2-7; TRBD1 matches at 11 bases. V was pared by 4 bases and J by 5 bases, with 7 bases of the junction left unmatched. The CDR3 runs 15 residues. CDR1 is KGHSH and CDR2 is LQKENI in the germline V gene. CDR3 region: CASSLLGQGANEQYF. CDR3 in DNA: TGTGCCAGCTCACTGCTAGGACAGGGGGCGAACGAGCAGTACTTC. The whole variable domain, remainder taken from reference TRBV18 and TRBJ2-7, is NAGVMQNPRHLVRRRGQEARLRCSPMKGHSHVYWYRQLPEEGLKFMVYLQKENIIDESGMPKERFSAEFPKEGPSILRIQQVVRGDSAAYFCASSLLGQGANEQYFGPGTRLTVT.

The V and J genes are TRBV9 and TRBJ2-2; D gene uncertain. The CDR3 runs to 15 residues. The V gene lost 0 bases and the J gene lost 6 bases, with 12 bases spanning the gap. Per germline, CDR1 SGDLS and CDR2 YYNGEE. The CDR3 bases are TGTGCCAGCAGCGTAGACGGCAGGCCACCCGGGGAGCTGTTTTTT. Protein product: CASSVDGRPPGELFF.

V gene TRBV5-1 combines with J gene TRBJ2-5, with 7 positions matching TRBD2. Germline V gene data show CDR1 as SGHRS and CDR2 as YFSETQ. This CDR3 spans 16 amino acids. With V trimmed by 4 bases and J by 1 base, 10 bases remained unmatched. The CDR3 nucleotides read TGCGCCAGCAGCCGATGGGCGGCGGGAGTCCAAGAGACCCAGTACTTC. Its translation: CASSRWAAGVQETQYF. Filled out from reference TRBV5-1 and TRBJ2-5, the complete variable domain reads KAGVTQTPRYLIKTRGQQVTLSCSPISGHRSVSWYQQTPGQGLQFLFEYFSETQRNKGNFPGRFSGRQFSNSRSEMNVSTLELGDSALYLCASSRWAAGVQETQYFGPGTRLLVL.

This clone was detected only once. CDR3 region: CASSFFRGRGVYNEQFF. CDR3 DNA: TGTGCCAGCAGTTTTTTCCGGGGCAGGGGAGTCTACAATGAGCAGTTCTTC. The rearrangement joins TRBV27 to TRBJ2-1; D is possibly TRBD1 (6 bases). Trimming pared 3 bases from V and 3 bases from J, leaving 18 bases between. Germline CDR1 is MNHEY and CDR2 is SMNVEV (reference sequence). The CDR3 totals 17 residues.

This chain joins TRBV7-2 and TRBJ2-7; D ambiguous. V lost 5 bases to trimming and J lost 3 bases, with 11 bases between them. Germline V lookup: CDR1 SGHTA, CDR2 FQGNSA. This CDR3 is 13 amino acids long. CDR3 residues: CASSKFPSYEQYF. The CDR3 DNA is TGTGCCAGCAGCAAATTCCCTAGCTACGAGCAGTACTTC.

The sample holds a few counts of this clone. The chain is built from TRBV6-5 and TRBJ2-1; TRBD2 agrees at 9 bases. Per germline, CDR1 MNHEY and CDR2 SVGAGI. This CDR3 has 15 amino acids. Unmatched junction bases numbered 3, after V lost 2 bases and J lost 4 bases. CDR3 bases: TGTGCCAGCAGTTACCCGAGCGGGAGGTACAATGAGCAGTTCTTC. This sequence encodes CASSYPSGRYNEQFF.

The J gene is TRBJ2-2, the V gene TRBV27, with a tentative D call TRBD2 (5 bases). CDR3 length equals 15 residues. V lost 3 bases, J lost 0 bases, and 8 bases lay in between. In germline, CDR1 is MNHEY, CDR2 SMNVEV (reference sequence). CDR3 protein: CASSFTGSNTGELFF. The DNA for the CDR3 is TGTGCCAGCAGTTTCACGGGGTCGAACACCGGGGAGCTGTTTTTT.

V gene TRBV19 combines with J gene TRBJ2-1; 9 nucleotides line up with TRBD2. Trimming took 7 bases from V and 8 from J; bases not matched to a gene: 6. This CDR3 is built from 13 residues. The germline V gene encodes CDR1 LNHDA and CDR2 SQIVND (reference sequence). CDR3 in DNA: TGTGCCAGTACCCCTAGCGGGAACTATGAGCAGTTCTTC. It specifies CASTPSGNYEQFF.

V gene TRBV18 combines with J gene TRBJ1-5; D is unresolved. V lost 3 bases, J lost 4 bases, and 16 bases lay in between. The germline gives CDR1 KGHSH, CDR2 LQKENI. The CDR3 consists of 16 residues. For the CDR3, the DNA is TGTGCCAGCTCACCTGCCGGACTCCAAGCGAATCAGCCCCAGCATTTT. Its protein is CASSPAGLQANQPQHF.